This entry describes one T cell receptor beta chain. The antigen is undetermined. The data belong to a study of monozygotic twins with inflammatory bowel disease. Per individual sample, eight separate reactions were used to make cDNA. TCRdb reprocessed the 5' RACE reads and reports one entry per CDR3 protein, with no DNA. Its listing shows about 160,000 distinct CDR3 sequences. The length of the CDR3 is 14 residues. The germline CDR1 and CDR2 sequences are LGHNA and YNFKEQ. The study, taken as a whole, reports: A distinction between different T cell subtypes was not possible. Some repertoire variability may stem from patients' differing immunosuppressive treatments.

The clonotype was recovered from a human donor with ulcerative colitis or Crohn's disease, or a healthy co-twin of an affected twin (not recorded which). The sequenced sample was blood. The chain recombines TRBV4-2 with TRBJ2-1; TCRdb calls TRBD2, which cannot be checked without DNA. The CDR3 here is CASSQGLPNNEQFF.